These T cell receptor beta chains were read from a single sample in a study of vaccination effects on CD4 cells after COVID-19. No antigen has been assigned to these receptors. Sequencing used immunoSEQ multiplex PCR; TCRdb keeps in-frame clones, though not all of them. The sample has roughly 35,000 clones; less than 70% are singletons. Sequencing was performed on CD4+ T cells from PBMCs cultured with HCoV-OC43 spike peptides, taken before COVID-19 vaccination. The receptor source for this set is a human donor who received a COVID-19 vaccine. CDR3s include the opening cysteine and the closing phenylalanine or tryptophan.

j_call,cdr3_length,v_call,cdr3_aa
TRBJ1-4,13,TRBV3-1/TRBV3-2,CASSQALRTEVFF
TRBJ2-7,12,TRBV5-5,CASSLENYEQYF
TRBJ2-2,16,TRBV20-1,CSASNPTRSNTGELFF
TRBJ2-7,15,TRBV3-1/TRBV3-2,CASSQSWLPTYEQYF
TRBJ2-1,13,TRBV4-1,CASSRGFKDEQFF
TRBJ2-1,15,TRBV28,CASSKRLAGVSEQFF
TRBJ2-5,16,TRBV6-5,CASGWTSGSPGETQYF
TRBJ2-6,18,TRBV6-1,CASSELLGPGAGANVLTF
TRBJ1-2,16,TRBV6-4,CASSDTYRDRAYGYTF
TRBJ2-7,15,TRBV4-2,CASSPRGAGGYEQYF
TRBJ2-3,11,TRBV24-1,CATVYQDTQYF
TRBJ1-2,13,TRBV27,CASSQLGGAGYTF
TRBJ1-6,12,TRBV30,CARREAGSPLHF
TRBJ1-4,14,TRBV28,CASSLDPNGEKLFF
TRBJ2-5,15,TRBV7-9,CASSFGSREAETQYF
TRBJ2-1,14,TRBV29-1,CSVGVRTPYNEQFF
TRBJ1-1,13,TRBV6-4,CASSSHRETEAFF
TRBJ1-4,14,TRBV6-5,CASSLRTGEEKLFF